The 7 T cell receptor beta chains below come from one sample, sequenced in a study of blood T cell repertoires in COVID-19. Here immunoSEQ multiplex PCR was the method, and the copy in TCRdb shows in-frame clones only, minus some. The table has about 110,000 clones, 81% seen once. The sequencing sample was made of peripheral blood. Receptors originate from a man in his fifties or sixties with acute or convalescent COVID-19.

This clone has more than one count but fewer than ten. The V call is TRBV5-6, the J call TRBJ1-6; 7 bases agree with TRBD1. CDR1 is SGHDT, CDR2 YYEEEE, per germline. The CDR3 length is 15 residues. The V segment lost 1 base and the J segment 7 bases; nucleotides outside the gene matches: 5. The CDR3 protein is CASSLRPGGNSPLHF. The CDR3 bases are TGTGCCAGCAGCTTGAGACCAGGGGGGAATTCACCCCTCCACTTT.

The gene calls are TRBV5-1 and TRBJ2-1; D gene unclear. The germline V gene has CDR1 SGHRS and CDR2 YFSETQ. V lost 3 bases to trimming and J lost 7 bases, with 8 bases between them. The CDR3 has 12 amino acids. CDR3 nucleotides: TGCGCCAGCAGCTCTGGGCGAAATGAGCAGTTCTTC. Amino acid sequence: CASSSGRNEQFF.

The chain carries TRBV12-3 or TRBV12-4 and TRBJ1-2, with D unclear. V was clipped by 5 bases and J by 2 bases, with 9 bases between them. CDR3 length: 13 amino acids. CDR3 sequence reads: CASSAIYNYGYTF. The CDR3 nucleotides are TGTGCCAGCAGTGCGATCTACAACTATGGCTACACCTTC.

The chain combines TRBV7-9 with TRBJ1-1, with D perhaps TRBD1 (5 bases). This CDR3 spans 17 amino acids. Trimming removed 5 bases at V and 4 bases at J, with 23 bases between. The V gene's germline CDR1 is SEHNR and CDR2 FQNEAQ (reference sequence). CDR3 nucleotides: TGTGCCAGCAGCCTCGTCAACTACCAGGGCGGGGGCACTGAAGCTTTCTTT. Its translation is CASSLVNYQGGGTEAFF. The whole variable domain, remainder taken from reference TRBV7-9 and TRBJ1-1, is DTGVSQNPRHKITKRGQNVTFRCDPISEHNRLYWYRQTLGQGPEFLTYFQNEAQLEKSRLLSDRFSAERPKGSFSTLEIQRTEQGDSAMYLCASSLVNYQGGGTEAFFGQGTRLTVV.

V usage is TRBV11-1 and J usage is TRBJ2-7; D might be TRBD2 (5 bases). The CDR3 contains 13 residues. Germline CDR1 is SGHAT and CDR2 is FQDESV (reference sequence). The V end was cut by 5 bases, the J end by 4 bases, with 12 bases between. Here the CDR3 reads CASSRRGLYEQYF. CDR3 DNA: TGTGCCAGCAGCCGAAGAGGGCTGTACGAGCAGTACTTC.

V and J are TRBV19 and TRBJ2-2, with TRBD2 identical over 16 bases. V trimming: 7 bases; J trimming: 3 bases; junction bases outside the gene matches: 5. Germline assignment: CDR1 LNHDA and CDR2 SQIVND (reference sequence). The CDR3 runs to 17 residues. In DNA form, the CDR3 reads TGTGCCAGTAAACGGGGACTAGCGGGGGGGTACACCGGGGAGCTGTTTTTT. It codes for CASKRGLAGGYTGELFF.

In this sample, this clone turned up a few times. This CDR3 is CASSLRLSGTLNTEAFF. The CDR3 DNA reads TGTGCCAGCAGTCTAAGACTCTCCGGGACACTGAACACTGAAGCTTTCTTT. V usage is TRBV14 and J usage is TRBJ1-1; perhaps TRBD1 as D (6 bases). V lost 6 bases to trimming and J lost 0 bases, with 20 bases between them. This CDR3 region has 17 residues. The germline V gene has CDR1 SGHDN and CDR2 FVKESK.